Each of the 26 T cell receptor beta chains below was sequenced from the same sample in a study of T cells after yellow fever vaccination. TCRdb redid the calling of the 5' RACE reads with MiXCR, one entry per CDR3 protein. The data show under 600,000 distinct CDR3 sequences, 13% seen once. This material consisted of PBMCs, taken on the day of the yellow fever booster vaccination. Receptors originate from a man aged 25 to 40 who received the YFV17D yellow fever vaccine.

The chain uses TRBV12-3 or TRBV12-4 and TRBJ2-7, with D perhaps matching TRBD1 (6 bases). Trimming took 3 bases from V and 9 from J, leaving 12 bases between them. This CDR3 comprises 12 residues. This CDR3 is CASSFNRQVQYF. The CDR3 bases are TGTGCCAGCAGTTTTAACCGACAGGTGCAGTACTTC.

J is TRBJ2-3 and V is TRBV20-1, with a possible D match to TRBD2 (6 bases). The CDR3 has 16 amino acids. Germline V lookup: CDR1 DFQATT, CDR2 SNEGSKA (reference sequence). V dropped 0 bases and J dropped 6 bases, with 19 bases sitting between them. This CDR3 reads CSARDRPGAGFDTQYF. The CDR3 DNA reads TGCAGTGCTAGAGATAGGCCGGGAGCCGGGTTCGATACGCAGTATTTT.

The gene calls are TRBV9 and TRBJ2-1; 10 nucleotides align to TRBD1. The trim removed 1 base at V and 8 bases at J, leaving 18 bases unmatched. This CDR3 spans 19 amino acids. Germline lookup yields CDR1 SGDLS and CDR2 YYNGEE. The CDR3 sequence: CASSVQSLGGGQGTYEQFF. The CDR3 bases are TGTGCCAGCAGCGTACAATCTCTGGGTGGGGGACAGGGGACCTATGAGCAGTTCTTC.

This clonotype has only one observation. The chain uses TRBV7-2 and TRBJ2-1; TRBD1 agrees at 8 bases. V dropped 6 bases and J dropped 6; count of bases not matched to a gene: 13. The CDR3 is 16 amino acids. The V gene's germline CDR1 is SGHTA and CDR2 FQGNSA. The CDR3 region has the DNA TGTGCCAGCAGATTTGCCCCGGGACAGGCGCTCAATGAGCAGTTCTTC. It is translated as CASRFAPGQALNEQFF.

This chain connects TRBV12-3 or TRBV12-4 to TRBJ2-2; tentatively, D is TRBD2 (5 bases). Trimming took off 6 bases at V and 1 base at J, with 9 bases between the two ends. CDR3 length: 14 residues. The CDR3 DNA reads as TGTGCCAGCAGGATAGCGATGAACACCGGGGAGCTGTTTTTT. It encodes CASRIAMNTGELFF.

This clonotype has more than one count but fewer than ten. The chain links TRBV7-8 to TRBJ2-1; TRBD2 might be the D (5 bases). Deletions cut 0 bases from V and 8 bases from J, with 8 bases between. CDR1 SGHVS and CDR2 FQNEAQ come from the germline V gene. This CDR3 is 13 amino acids long. CDR3 coding DNA: TGTGCCAGCAGCTTAGCTGGACTCGATGAGCAGTTCTTC. As protein: CASSLAGLDEQFF.

Concerning this clonotype itself: The germline gene is not matched at one end of the junction; a read error may be the cause. The chain recombines TRBV2 with TRBJ2-7; 7 positions match TRBD2. This CDR3 is built from 13 residues. From germline, CDR1 is SNHLY and CDR2 FYNNEI. Here the CDR3 reads CASTEGLVHEQYF. The CDR3 coding sequence is TGTGCCAGCACTGAAGGACTAGTCCACGAGCAGTACTTC.

The J gene is TRBJ2-4, the V gene TRBV6-1; D unresolved. Deletions cut 6 bases from V and 0 bases from J, with 18 bases between. CDR3 length equals 17 residues. Germline V lookup: CDR1 MNHNS, CDR2 SASEGT. CDR3 residues: CASRQLRSGIAKNIQYF. DNA for the CDR3: TGTGCCAGCAGGCAATTAAGGTCAGGAATAGCCAAAAACATTCAGTACTTC.

The chain joins TRBV11-2 to TRBJ2-1, with 9 bases identical to TRBD2. V lost 2 bases and J lost 9; bases outside the gene matches: 17. Looked up from germline, CDR1 is SGHAT and CDR2 is FQNNGV. The CDR3 covers 18 residues. This chain's CDR3 is CASSLSPAGGPSRTEQFF. CDR3 bases: TGTGCCAGCAGCTTATCTCCAGCGGGAGGACCAAGCCGTACTGAGCAGTTCTTC.

This clonotype was seen a few times. V usage is TRBV7-3 and J usage is TRBJ2-7, with D perhaps TRBD1 (6 bases). Germline assignment: CDR1 SGHTA and CDR2 FQGTGA. V was shortened by 5 bases and J by 4 bases, with 12 bases between the two germline ends. The length of the CDR3 is 13 residues. CDR3 residues: CASSRQEGYEQYF. Written as DNA, the CDR3 is TGTGCCAGCAGCCGACAGGAAGGGTACGAGCAGTACTTC.

This chain uses TRBV9 with TRBJ2-7; 11 bases fit TRBD2. With 1 base clipped from V and 2 bases from J, the junction kept 8 bases outside the gene matches. The germline CDR1 and CDR2 sequences are SGDLS and YYNGEE. The CDR3 extends over 17 amino acids. The CDR3 DNA reads TGTGCCAGCAGCGTACCTGAACTAGCGGGAGATACCTACGAGCAGTACTTC. It translates to CASSVPELAGDTYEQYF.

This clonotype was seen only a few times. The rearrangement links TRBV29-1 to TRBJ2-7; 9 nucleotides align to TRBD2. Germline trimming cut 3 bases from V and 4 bases from J; bases unmatched to any gene: 4. The CDR3 extends over 13 amino acids. From germline, CDR1 is SQVTM and CDR2 ANQGSEA. The CDR3 nucleotides read TGCAGCGTTGAGACCGCGGGGGGGTACGAGCAGTACTTC. Protein: CSVETAGGYEQYF.

The V gene is TRBV6-2 or TRBV6-3, the J gene TRBJ1-5; possibly TRBD1 for D (6 bases). In germline, CDR1 is MNHEY, CDR2 SVGEGT. Deletions cut 10 bases from V and 0 bases from J, with 10 bases between. This CDR3 has 13 residues. The CDR3 DNA sequence: TGTGCCACCGGACAGTATAGCAATCAGCCCCAGCATTTT. Protein: CATGQYSNQPQHF.

The genes are TRBV6-2 or TRBV6-3 and TRBJ1-2, with D hard to call. The CDR3 consists of 13 residues. Per germline, CDR1 MNHEY and CDR2 SVGEGT. V was cut by 9 bases and J by 4 bases, with 15 bases left in between. CDR3 nucleotides: TGTGCCAGTATCAGCCCCGTCGTCTATGGCTACACCTTC. This sequence encodes CASISPVVYGYTF.

In its sample, this clonotype was seen a few times. The chain joins TRBV4-2 to TRBJ1-2; a weak D match, TRBD1 (5 bases). Germline CDR1 is LGHNA and CDR2 is YNFKEQ. Trimming pared 3 bases from V and 0 bases from J, leaving 11 bases between. The CDR3 is 15 residues long. CDR3 sequence (DNA): TGTGCCAGCAGCCAGGAAGACAGAGCTAACTATGGCTACACCTTC. Translating gives CASSQEDRANYGYTF.

This clonotype occurred a few times. This chain uses TRBV12-3 or TRBV12-4 with TRBJ1-2, with D unclear. V was pared by 5 bases and J by 2 bases, with 9 bases between. This CDR3 is 13 amino acids long. The CDR3 protein is CASSPQVNYGYTF. The DNA for the CDR3 is TGTGCCAGCAGTCCTCAGGTGAACTATGGCTACACCTTC.

This clonotype was seen only a few times. The chain has TRBV12-3 or TRBV12-4 and TRBJ1-1; possibly TRBD1 for D (5 bases). This CDR3 has 15 residues. The germline V and J ends were trimmed by 0 bases and 5 bases, with 13 bases remaining between them. This CDR3 is CASSLAWGASTEAFF. The CDR3, as DNA: TGTGCCAGCAGTTTAGCGTGGGGCGCTTCAACTGAAGCTTTCTTT.

As for this clonotype: Germline is not matched at one junction end, which may reflect a read error. The chain couples TRBV9 to TRBJ2-3; D remains unclear. CDR1 and CDR2 from the germline V gene are SGDLS and YYNGEE. CDR3 length: 15 residues. The CDR3 region is CASSVAKSGTDMQYF. The CDR3 DNA reads as TGTGCCAGCAGCGTAGCAAAATCCGGCACAGATATGCAGTATTTT. The whole variable domain, filled in from reference TRBV9 and TRBJ2-3, reads DSGVTQTPKHLITATGQRVTLRCSPRSGDLSVYWYQQSLDQGLQFLIQYYNGEERAKGNILERFSAQQFPDLHSELNLSSLELGDSALYFCASSVAKSGTDMQYFGPGTRLTVL.

This clonotype occurred a few times. The chain uses TRBV21-1 and TRBJ2-4; the table's D call TRBD2 went unverified against the DNA. TRBV21-1 is tagged as a pseudogene. The CDR3 covers 18 residues. The CDR3 DNA sequence: TGTGCCAGCAGCAAAGACGGCCGGACTACTAGACCCAAAAACATTCAGTACTTC. Translated: CASSKDGRTTRPKNIQYF.

The rearrangement links TRBV29-1 to TRBJ2-1, with D possibly TRBD2 on 5 matching bases. CDR3 length: 17 amino acids. Deletions cut 0 bases from V and 4 bases from J, with 19 bases between. The V gene's germline CDR1 is SQVTM and CDR2 ANQGSEA. The DNA for the CDR3 is TGCAGCGTTGAAGATCCAGGTAGACTAAAAGGGTACAATGAGCAGTTCTTC. Its translation is CSVEDPGRLKGYNEQFF.

The table lists this clonotype with a few counts. The chain recombines TRBV19 with TRBJ2-7; 8 nucleotides line up with TRBD1. Germline V CDR1 and CDR2: LNHDA, SQIVND (reference sequence). The CDR3 has 15 amino acids. With V trimmed by 6 bases and J by 3 bases, 10 bases remained unmatched. CDR3 nucleotide sequence: TGTGCCAGTAGCAGGGGTTTGGACAGGGACTACGAGCAGTACTTC. It specifies CASSRGLDRDYEQYF.

This clonotype was detected a few times. V is TRBV7-2 and J is TRBJ2-3, with TRBD2 matching over 7 bases. The germline gives CDR1 SGHTA, CDR2 FQGNSA. This CDR3 comprises 16 residues. J gave up 2 bases and V 2 bases, and 7 bases lay outside the gene matches. CDR3 sequence: CASSLQASGYTDTQYF. In nucleotides, the CDR3 is TGTGCCAGCAGCTTACAGGCTAGCGGTTACACAGATACGCAGTATTTT.

This clonotype occurred a few times. This chain's CDR3 is CASVDGGSGNTIYF. CDR3 nucleotide sequence: TGTGCCAGCGTGGACGGCGGCTCTGGAAACACCATATATTTT. The chain is built from TRBV6-1 and TRBJ1-3, with D uncertain. The CDR3 extends over 14 amino acids. Germline CDR1 MNHNS, CDR2 SASEGT. Deletions cut 8 bases from V and 0 bases from J, with 11 bases between.

The J gene is TRBJ2-1, the V gene TRBV9; 10 bases map to TRBD2. Trimming at V came to 4 bases and at J to 7 bases, leaving 8 bases not matched to a gene. The CDR3 length is 15 residues. CDR1 and CDR2 from the germline V gene are SGDLS and YYNGEE. The CDR3 nucleotides are TGTGCCAGCAGCCCACCGGGACTAGCGTGGAATGAGCAGTTCTTC. Translated, it gives CASSPPGLAWNEQFF.

V gene TRBV19 combines with J gene TRBJ2-2; D is unclear. CDR1 is LNHDA and CDR2 is SQIVND in the germline V gene (reference sequence). Between the trimmed V and J ends, which lost 4 bases and 6 bases, there was a span of 9 bases. CDR3 length: 13 amino acids. The CDR3 loop reads CASSTPRAGELFF. In DNA form, the CDR3 reads TGTGCCAGTAGTACCCCCCGGGCCGGGGAGCTGTTTTTT. The full variable domain, rest sourced from reference TRBV19 and TRBJ2-2, is DGGITQSPKYLFRKEGQNVTLSCEQNLNHDAMYWYRQDPGQGLRLIYYSQIVNDFQKGDIAEGYSVSREKKESFPLTVTSAQKNPTAFYLCASSTPRAGELFFGEGSRLTVL.

This clonotype was seen a handful of times. The V call is TRBV20-1, the J call TRBJ2-7; D is undetermined. The CDR3 runs to 12 residues. CDR1 is DFQATT, CDR2 SNEGSKA, per germline (reference sequence). The V end was cut by 3 bases, the J end by 3 bases, with 9 bases between. The CDR3 region has the DNA TGCAGTGCTAGTGTGCGGAGCTACGAGCAGTACTTC. Its translation: CSASVRSYEQYF.